The 31 T cell receptor beta chains listed next were all sequenced from one sample in a study of T cells in Graves' hyperthyroidism and ophthalmopathy. RNA transcripts served as the template for amplifying TCR beta CDR3 regions. The TCR CDR3 first-round RT-PCR relied on the HTBI primer set. TCRdb re-called the multiplex PCR reads with MiXCR, one entry per CDR3 protein. The sample yields fewer than 250,000 distinct CDR3 sequences, about 24% seen once. The specimen was blood. All receptors come from a woman between 40 and 55 years old with Graves' ophthalmopathy.

This clonotype was detected many times. The V gene is TRBV5-5, the J gene TRBJ1-1, with a weak D call TRBD1 (5 bases). The CDR3 runs 15 residues. Looked up from germline, CDR1 is SGHKS and CDR2 is YYEKEE (reference sequence). Trimming stripped 3 bases from V and 5 bases from J, with 17 bases between. The CDR3 DNA reads TGTGCCAGCAGCTCCGAGCAATGGGAGGGGACTGAAGCTTTCTTT. Its translation: CASSSEQWEGTEAFF. Combining the CDR3 with reference TRBV5-5 and TRBJ1-1 gives the whole variable domain DAGVTQSPTHLIKTRGQQVTLRCSPISGHKSVSWYQQVLGQGPQFIFQYYEKEERGRGNFPDRFSARQFPNYSSELNVNALLLGDSALYLCASSSEQWEGTEAFFGQGTRLTVV.

This clonotype was observed at least ten times. The CDR3 is CASSLTAGANVLTF. In nucleotides, the CDR3 is TGTGCCAGCAGCTTAACCGCAGGGGCCAACGTCCTGACTTTC. The chain recombines TRBV11-2 with TRBJ2-6; D not certain. Germline V gene sequence: CDR1 SGHAT, CDR2 FQNNGV. The CDR3 spans 14 residues. Between the trimmed V and J ends, which lost 2 bases and 4 bases, there was a span of 6 bases.

This clonotype was found many times. This chain uses TRBV11-2 with TRBJ2-5; 9 bases align to TRBD2. The V and J ends lost 6 bases and 3 bases, in that order; junction bases with no gene match: 23. CDR1 and CDR2 from the germline V gene are SGHAT and FQNNGV. This CDR3 spans 20 amino acids. The CDR3 spells CASSSYVGLAGSHNKETQYF. CDR3 DNA: TGTGCCAGCAGTTCTTATGTCGGGCTAGCGGGGTCTCATAATAAAGAGACCCAGTACTTC.

At least ten counts were recorded for this clonotype. The V gene is TRBV5-1, the J gene TRBJ1-3; a possible D gene is TRBD1 (5 bases). V was trimmed by 5 bases and J by 1 base, leaving 13 bases between them. Germline V gene sequence: CDR1 SGHRS, CDR2 YFSETQ. There are 15 residues in the CDR3. CDR3 sequence reads: CASRIGTASGNTIYF. In DNA form, the CDR3 reads TGCGCCAGCAGAATAGGGACGGCTTCTGGAAACACCATATATTTT. The full variable domain, in which reference TRBV5-1 and TRBJ1-3 provide the parts outside the CDR3, is KAGVTQTPRYLIKTRGQQVTLSCSPISGHRSVSWYQQTPGQGLQFLFEYFSETQRNKGNFPGRFSGRQFSNSRSEMNVSTLELGDSALYLCASRIGTASGNTIYFGEGSWLTVV.

This clonotype was counted at least ten times. The chain uses TRBV6-5 and TRBJ1-2; D remains unclear. The V gene's germline CDR1 is MNHEY and CDR2 SVGAGI. The V end was cut by 0 bases, the J end by 4 bases, with 12 bases between. The CDR3 is made up of 15 amino acids. The CDR3: CASSYSATSGYGYTF. The CDR3 nucleotides read TGTGCCAGCAGTTACTCGGCAACATCAGGCTATGGCTACACCTTC.

This clonotype has at least ten counts. The chain links TRBV15 to TRBJ1-1, with TRBD1 matching 10 bases. The CDR3 contains 15 residues. Germline CDR1 LNHNV, CDR2 YYDKDF (reference sequence). Trimming removed 1 base from V and 7 bases from J; junction bases left unmatched: 6. The CDR3 is CATSRARTGGGEAFF. CDR3 nucleotides: TGTGCCACCAGCAGAGCACGGACAGGGGGAGGTGAAGCTTTCTTT.

This clonotype was observed many times. The rearrangement uses TRBV19 and TRBJ1-1; 7 nucleotides align to TRBD1. Unmatched junction bases numbered 6, after V lost 9 bases and J lost 2 bases. The CDR3 length is 13 residues. From germline, CDR1 is LNHDA and CDR2 SQIVND (reference sequence). CDR3 region: CARQGTDNTEAFF. CDR3 coding DNA: TGTGCCAGACAAGGGACAGACAACACTGAAGCTTTCTTT.

Many counts were recorded for this clonotype. The V gene is TRBV2, the J gene TRBJ2-7; TRBD1 or TRBD2 may be the D gene (6 bases each). Germline CDR1 SNHLY, CDR2 FYNNEI. Trimming left V 9 bases short and J 4 bases short, with 19 bases between. The CDR3 runs 14 residues. The CDR3 nucleotides are TGTGCCAGTGGGTTGGGGGGCCTCGCTTACGAGCAGTACTTC. Amino acid sequence: CASGLGGLAYEQYF. The full variable domain, rest sourced from reference TRBV2 and TRBJ2-7, is EPEVTQTPSHQVTQMGQEVILRCVPISNHLYFYWYRQILGQKVEFLVSFYNNEISEKSEIFDDQFSVERPDGSNFTLKIRSTKLEDSAMYFCASGLGGLAYEQYFGPGTRLTVT.

This clonotype was seen ten or more times. The J gene is TRBJ2-2, the V gene TRBV24-1; no firm D call. V lost 0 bases and J lost 0, with 10 bases in between. Germline V CDR1 and CDR2: KGHDR, SFDVKD. This CDR3 spans 17 amino acids. CDR3 coding DNA: TGTGCCACCAGTGATTTGACGGCCGCTACGAACACCGGGGAGCTGTTTTTT. Protein: CATSDLTAATNTGELFF.

This clonotype was counted many times. The chain recombines TRBV6-2 or TRBV6-3 with TRBJ2-2, with 14 bases that match TRBD2. The CDR3 has 18 amino acids. The V and J ends lost 1 base and 1 base, in that order; junction bases with no gene match: 2. Per the germline V gene, CDR1 is MNHEY and CDR2 is SVGEGT. The CDR3 is CASSYWGLAGENTGELFF. The CDR3 DNA sequence: TGTGCCAGCAGTTACTGGGGACTAGCGGGAGAGAACACCGGGGAGCTGTTTTTT.

This clonotype appeared many times. The V gene is TRBV30, the J gene TRBJ1-1, with D possibly being TRBD1 (6 bases). Trimming took 3 bases from V and 4 from J, leaving 12 bases between them. Germline lookup yields CDR1 GTSNPN and CDR2 SVGIG (reference sequence). The CDR3 loop spans 13 amino acids. CDR3 DNA: TGTGCCTGGAGGGAGGGGGGTATCACTGAAGCTTTCTTT. Translation gives CAWREGGITEAFF.

Many counts were recorded for this clonotype. The chain carries TRBV6-1 and TRBJ2-7, with 9 bases that match TRBD1. This CDR3 is 13 amino acids long. V lost 5 bases and J lost 5; bases outside the gene matches: 4. The germline V gene encodes CDR1 MNHNS and CDR2 SASEGT. The CDR3 loop is CASSRQGVHEQYF. For the CDR3, the DNA is TGTGCCAGCAGTCGACAGGGGGTCCACGAGCAGTACTTC.

This clonotype was counted many times. The genes are TRBV14 and TRBJ2-2; D is perhaps TRBD1 (6 bases). Trimming stripped 3 bases from V and 7 bases from J, with 12 bases between. The CDR3 is 14 amino acids. CDR1 and CDR2 (germline): SGHDN, FVKESK. In nucleotides, the CDR3 is TGTGCCAGCAGCCAGGGGGCGTATGGCGGGGAGCTGTTTTTT. It yields the protein CASSQGAYGGELFF.

This clonotype was counted ten times or more. V and J are TRBV27 and TRBJ2-7; D perhaps matches TRBD1 (6 bases). Germline V gives CDR1 MNHEY, CDR2 SMNVEV (reference sequence). The CDR3 totals 13 residues. Between the trimmed V and J ends, which lost 5 bases and 6 bases, there was a span of 14 bases. CDR3 residues: CASSLTQGFEQYF. CDR3 in DNA: TGTGCCAGCAGTCTTACACAGGGTTTCGAGCAGTACTTC.

This clonotype was recorded many times. The chain has TRBV19 and TRBJ1-2, with 11 bases lining up with TRBD1. Germline V gives CDR1 LNHDA, CDR2 SQIVND (reference sequence). The CDR3 loop spans 15 amino acids. The J segment lost 5 bases and the V segment lost 5 bases, leaving 7 bases of the junction unmatched. For the CDR3, the DNA is TGTGCCAGTAGTCCCGGACAGGGGGCTTGGTATGGCTACACCTTC. Its translation is CASSPGQGAWYGYTF.

This clonotype was seen at least ten times. The J gene is TRBJ2-7, the V gene TRBV6-5; TRBD1 or TRBD2 may be the D gene (6 bases each). Trimming removed 5 bases from V and 6 bases from J, with 14 bases in between. Germline V CDR1 and CDR2: MNHEY, SVGAGI. The CDR3 covers 13 residues. CDR3 nucleotide sequence: TGTGCCAGCAGTCCCGGGGGCATAGGCGAGCAGTACTTC. Residues: CASSPGGIGEQYF.

At least ten counts were recorded for this clonotype. The V and J genes are TRBV5-1 and TRBJ2-5, with D possibly matching TRBD2 (6 bases). CDR3 length: 15 amino acids. Trimming removed 0 bases at V and 5 bases at J, with 14 bases between. Germline V gene lookup returns CDR1 SGHRS and CDR2 YFSETQ. The CDR3 region has the DNA TGCGCCAGCAGCTTGGAGGCCAGGGCGGGGGAGACCCAGTACTTC. This translates into CASSLEARAGETQYF.

This clonotype has ten or more counts. The CDR3 is CASSVGAKYSNQPQHF. CDR3 DNA sequence: TGTGCCAGCAGTGTGGGGGCGAAGTATAGCAATCAGCCCCAGCATTTT. This chain uses TRBV6-1 with TRBJ1-5; tentative D call: TRBD1 (6 bases). The CDR3 is 16 residues long. In germline, CDR1 is MNHNS, CDR2 SASEGT. The V and J ends lost 4 bases and 0 bases respectively, with 13 bases between them.

The table lists this clonotype with a few counts. The chain employs TRBV6-7 and TRBJ2-1; D remains unclear. TRBV6-7 is sorted into the ORF group, with uncertain function. V gave up 5 bases and J gave up 5 bases, with 10 bases separating them. The CDR3 has 13 residues. DNA for the CDR3: TGTGCCAGCAGTCCCTACAGAAACAATGAGCAGTTCTTC. Residues: CASSPYRNNEQFF.

This clonotype was detected ten times or more. The rearrangement uses TRBV20-1 and TRBJ1-5; 8 bases fit TRBD1. The CDR3 is made up of 13 amino acids. CDR1 and CDR2 from the germline V gene are DFQATT and SNEGSKA (reference sequence). With V trimmed by 5 bases and J by 7 bases, 7 bases remained unmatched. The CDR3 DNA reads as TGCAGTGCTTCTCAGGGGGCTTGGCAGCCCCAGCATTTT. This sequence encodes CSASQGAWQPQHF.

In this sample, this clonotype turned up a few times. Mismatch with germline at one junction end may stem from a read error. The rearrangement links TRBV6-4 to TRBJ1-1; 7 nucleotides align to TRBD1. The CDR3 length is 13 residues. Germline CDR1 reads MRHNA; CDR2 reads SNTAGT. CDR3 bases: TGTGCCAGCAGTTGCAGGGGGAACACTGAAGCTTACTTT. Its translation is CASSCRGNTEAYF.

The gene calls are TRBV27 and TRBJ2-6; maybe TRBD1 (5 bases). Germline V lookup: CDR1 MNHEY, CDR2 SMNVEV (reference sequence). The CDR3 has 18 residues. Trimming took off 3 bases at V and 0 bases at J, with 15 bases between the two ends. The CDR3 DNA sequence: TGTGCCAGCAGTTTTACGGACACTTCTAACTCTGGGGCCAACGTCCTGACTTTC. Translated: CASSFTDTSNSGANVLTF.

The rearrangement uses TRBV6-1 and TRBJ2-7, with 7 bases identical to TRBD1. Trimming cost V 2 bases and J 2 bases; bases outside gene matches: 6. Germline assignment: CDR1 MNHNS and CDR2 SASEGT. The CDR3 is made up of 15 amino acids. CDR3 in DNA: TGTGCCAGCAGTGAATGGGGGACAGTTCCCTACGAGCAGTACTTC. Protein: CASSEWGTVPYEQYF.

This clonotype showed up many times. The chain joins TRBV28 to TRBJ2-2; unclear D gene. This CDR3 region has 12 residues. Germline lookup yields CDR1 MDHEN and CDR2 SYDVKM. V lost 7 bases to trimming and J lost 4 bases, with 7 bases between them. The CDR3 loop is CASNPLTGELFF. The CDR3 coding sequence is TGTGCCAGCAATCCCCTCACCGGGGAGCTGTTTTTT.

This clonotype was seen repeatedly, ten times or more. As DNA, the CDR3 is TGTGCCTGGAGTGTACAGGGGAGACAGCCCCAGCATTTT. Its translation is CAWSVQGRQPQHF. The rearrangement links TRBV30 to TRBJ1-5; 7 nucleotides match TRBD1. V lost 0 bases, J lost 7 bases, and 3 bases stayed unmatched. This CDR3 spans 13 amino acids. In germline, CDR1 is GTSNPN, CDR2 SVGIG (reference sequence).

This clonotype was seen at least ten times. This chain joins TRBV20-1 and TRBJ1-2; tentatively, D is TRBD1 (5 bases). The CDR3 is 15 residues long. Trimming removed 2 bases at V and 0 bases at J, with 13 bases between. Germline CDR1 DFQATT, CDR2 SNEGSKA (reference sequence). CDR3 sequence (DNA): TGCAGTGCTAGACACCCCGGGACGGCTAACTATGGCTACACCTTC. Its translation is CSARHPGTANYGYTF.

This clonotype has a count of ten or more. This rearrangement joins TRBV5-6 to TRBJ1-1; possibly TRBD1 for D (5 bases). There are 15 residues in the CDR3. Germline-derived CDR1 and CDR2 are SGHDT and YYEEEE. Between the trimmed V and J ends, which lost 5 bases and 8 bases, there was a span of 22 bases. The CDR3 here is CASSPEQEGGKEAFF. The DNA for the CDR3 is TGTGCCAGCAGTCCCGAACAGGAAGGTGGAAAGGAAGCTTTCTTT.

The chain recombines TRBV13 with TRBJ2-7; D gene uncertain. The V gene lost 0 bases and the J gene lost 6 bases, with 15 bases spanning the gap. The V gene's germline CDR1 is PRHDT and CDR2 FYEKMQ (reference sequence). The CDR3 runs to 15 residues. The CDR3 loop is CASSLGRAARSEQYF. CDR3 DNA: TGTGCCAGCAGCTTAGGCCGCGCGGCTAGGTCCGAGCAGTACTTC.

In this sample, this clonotype turned up many times. The chain joins TRBV20-1 to TRBJ1-5; D is unclear. Germline CDR1 and CDR2: DFQATT and SNEGSKA (reference sequence). V dropped 1 base and J dropped 1 base, with 26 bases sitting between them. The CDR3 is made up of 20 amino acids. CDR3 protein: CSARGSQEFYSLGSNQPQHF. Written as DNA, the CDR3 is TGCAGTGCTAGAGGTAGTCAAGAGTTCTATTCCCTGGGGAGCAATCAGCCCCAGCATTTT.

The table lists this clonotype with many counts. This chain links TRBV15 with TRBJ1-2, with TRBD1 matching 8 bases. The CDR3 contains 13 residues. Germline V gene data show CDR1 as LNHNV and CDR2 as YYDKDF (reference sequence). The V and J ends lost 4 bases and 5 bases, in that order; junction bases with no gene match: 3. DNA of the CDR3: TGTGCCACCAGCACAGGGGGCGGGTATGGCTACACCTTC. This translates into CATSTGGGYGYTF.

Many counts were recorded for this clonotype. The V and J genes are TRBV27 and TRBJ1-2; 10 bases line up with TRBD1. Unmatched junction bases numbered 5, after V lost 2 bases and J lost 5 bases. The CDR3 is 15 residues long. Germline values: CDR1 MNHEY, CDR2 SMNVEV (reference sequence). The CDR3 protein is CASSLTRTGGYGYTF. CDR3 coding DNA: TGTGCCAGCAGTTTAACGCGGACAGGGGGTTATGGCTACACCTTC.